Below, 30 T cell receptor beta chains from the same sample are listed, as sequenced in a study of response to subunit inactivated influenza vaccine. MiXCR, run by TCRdb on the RT-PCR reads, gives a single entry per CDR3 protein. The profile covers about half a million distinct CDR3 sequences, with approximately 11% appearing a single time and roughly 12% taken by the ten largest. The starting material was PBMCs from blood, obtained 40 to 50 days after vaccination. All receptors derive from a man in his fifties or sixties who received an inactivated influenza vaccine.

Written as DNA, the CDR3 is TGTGCCAGCTCTACCCCCCAGAGCGAGCAGTACTTC. Its protein is CASSTPQSEQYF. The rearrangement uses TRBV27 and TRBJ2-7, with D unresolved. The CDR3 runs 12 residues. Germline assignment: CDR1 MNHEY and CDR2 SMNVEV (reference sequence). The V and J ends lost 8 bases and 6 bases respectively, with 14 bases between them.

The chain recombines TRBV11-2 with TRBJ1-1; perhaps TRBD1 as D (5 bases). V was shortened by 4 bases and J by 0 bases, with 12 bases between the two germline ends. This CDR3 spans 15 amino acids. CDR1 and CDR2 from the germline V gene are SGHAT and FQNNGV. Here the CDR3 reads CASSSGRGLNTEAFF. The DNA of the CDR3 is TGTGCCAGCAGCTCGGGGCGAGGCTTGAACACTGAAGCTTTCTTT.

This clonotype was observed a few times. The rearrangement uses TRBV20-1 and TRBJ2-7; D ambiguous. The germline V gene has CDR1 DFQATT and CDR2 SNEGSKA (reference sequence). Trimming took off 0 bases at V and 10 bases at J, with 13 bases between the two ends. The CDR3 has 12 residues. This CDR3 is CSARDPPGNQYF. CDR3 in DNA: TGCAGTGCTAGAGACCCTCCTGGTAACCAGTACTTC.

The chain combines TRBV28 with TRBJ2-7; TRBD1 agrees at 8 bases. This CDR3 is built from 14 residues. The junction had 7 bases not matched to a gene; V was cut back by 6 bases and J by 3 bases. The germline CDR1 and CDR2 sequences are MDHEN and SYDVKM. The CDR3 coding sequence is TGTGCCAGCAGCGGGACAGGCGATTTCTACGAGCAGTACTTC. This encodes CASSGTGDFYEQYF.

The chain joins TRBV7-6 to TRBJ2-7; possible D gene TRBD1, 6 bases. The CDR3 is 13 residues long. Deletions cut 2 bases from V and 5 bases from J, with 10 bases between. CDR1 and CDR2 from the germline V gene are SGHVS and FNYEAQ. CDR3 amino acids: CASSLIQGDEQYF. CDR3 nucleotide sequence: TGTGCCAGCAGCTTAATACAGGGTGACGAGCAGTACTTC.

The chain couples TRBV7-2 to TRBJ1-1; D unresolved. The V end lost 2 bases, the J end lost 0 bases, and 13 bases lay between the germline ends. This CDR3 has 16 amino acids. CDR1 is SGHTA, CDR2 FQGNSA, per germline. The CDR3 here is CASSLHLQIMNTEAFF. DNA for the CDR3: TGTGCCAGCAGCTTACACCTACAGATTATGAACACTGAAGCTTTCTTT.

This clonotype showed up just a few times. The V and J genes are TRBV3-1 and TRBJ2-3; D is perhaps TRBD2 (6 bases). CDR1 LGHDT and CDR2 YNNKEL come from the germline V gene (reference sequence). Trimming took off 4 bases at V and 2 bases at J, with 16 bases between the two ends. The CDR3 has 16 residues. The CDR3, as DNA: TGTGCCAGCAGCCCAATTAGCGGTTCCCACACAGATACGCAGTATTTT. This translates into CASSPISGSHTDTQYF.

J is TRBJ2-1 and V is TRBV30; D not certain. Germline values: CDR1 GTSNPN, CDR2 SVGIG (reference sequence). Trimming took off 0 bases at V and 5 bases at J, with 8 bases between the two ends. The CDR3 extends over 13 amino acids. The CDR3 region has the DNA TGTGCCTGGAGTGTGAATCGGGACAATGAGCAGTTCTTC. Translating it yields CAWSVNRDNEQFF.

The rearrangement uses TRBV20-1 and TRBJ2-7; D unresolved. The germline V gene has CDR1 DFQATT and CDR2 SNEGSKA (reference sequence). This CDR3 spans 14 amino acids. V was trimmed by 2 bases and J by 3 bases, leaving 14 bases between them. Written as DNA, the CDR3 is TGCAGTGCTAGAAAGGGTACTGGATACTACGAGCAGTACTTC. Amino acid sequence: CSARKGTGYYEQYF.

This clonotype occurred a few times. The chain uses TRBV12-3 or TRBV12-4 and TRBJ2-1, with D unresolved. This CDR3 is 10 amino acids long. V gave up 6 bases and J gave up 8 bases, with 5 bases separating them. CDR3 coding DNA: TGTGCCAGCAGGGGCTATGAGCAGTTCTTC. It yields the protein CASRGYEQFF.

This clonotype was detected many times. The V and J genes are TRBV6-2 or TRBV6-3 and TRBJ2-1; perhaps TRBD2 as D (5 bases). CDR3 size: 15 residues. The germline CDR1 and CDR2 sequences are MNHEY and SVGEGT. V was pared by 5 bases and J by 0 bases, with 11 bases between. Here the CDR3 reads CASSPRDSSYNEQFF. In DNA, the CDR3 is TGTGCCAGCAGTCCTCGGGATAGCTCCTACAATGAGCAGTTCTTC.

At least ten counts were recorded for this clonotype. V is TRBV20-1 and J is TRBJ2-1; 12 nucleotides agree with TRBD2. The CDR3 has 14 residues. V lost 2 bases and J lost 6; bases outside the gene matches: 2. Germline V gives CDR1 DFQATT, CDR2 SNEGSKA (reference sequence). In DNA, the CDR3 is TGCAGTGCTAGAAGGACTAGCGGGATCAATGAGCAGTTCTTC. It is translated as CSARRTSGINEQFF.

V gene TRBV12-3 or TRBV12-4 combines with J gene TRBJ2-1, with TRBD2 identical over 12 bases. The CDR3 length is 16 residues. J gave up 4 bases and V 4 bases, and 5 bases lay outside the gene matches. CDR3 sequence reads: CASSSGLAGPYNEQFF. The CDR3 coding sequence is TGTGCCAGCAGTTCCGGACTAGCGGGACCTTACAATGAGCAGTTCTTC.

The rearrangement joins TRBV12-3 or TRBV12-4 to TRBJ2-2; D is unclear. The CDR3 is 14 amino acids. V shed 6 bases and J shed 8 bases, with 16 bases lying between them. The CDR3 region is CASRRPGAKGELFF. CDR3 sequence (DNA): TGTGCCAGCAGACGACCGGGTGCTAAAGGGGAGCTGTTTTTT.

In this sample, this clonotype turned up many times. The chain recombines TRBV5-1 with TRBJ2-1; D is perhaps TRBD1 (5 bases). CDR1 SGHRS and CDR2 YFSETQ come from the germline V gene. The CDR3 runs to 16 residues. The ends were cut back, 0 bases at V and 0 bases at J, with 10 bases in the middle. In DNA form, the CDR3 reads TGCGCCAGCAGCTTGGAGCAGGGTAGCTCCTACAATGAGCAGTTCTTC. It yields the protein CASSLEQGSSYNEQFF.

The V call is TRBV10-3, the J call TRBJ2-2; D is uncertain. The CDR3 loop spans 13 amino acids. Germline V gene lookup returns CDR1 ENHRY and CDR2 SYGVKD. V gave up 3 bases and J gave up 6 bases, with 8 bases separating them. CDR3 sequence: CAISENYAGELFF. CDR3 in DNA: TGTGCCATCAGTGAAAATTACGCCGGGGAGCTGTTTTTT.

This clonotype has a handful of counts. V gene TRBV6-2 or TRBV6-3 combines with J gene TRBJ2-7, with D possibly matching TRBD2 (6 bases). The CDR3 length is 14 residues. Per germline, CDR1 MNHEY and CDR2 SVGEGT. The germline V and J ends were trimmed by 8 bases and 2 bases, with 16 bases remaining between them. CDR3 amino acids: CASGGTPGAYEQYF. The CDR3 DNA follows: TGTGCCAGCGGCGGGACCCCGGGCGCCTACGAGCAGTACTTC.

This clonotype was seen repeatedly, ten times or more. The chain links TRBV12-3 or TRBV12-4 to TRBJ1-2, with D possibly matching TRBD1 (5 bases). The CDR3 sequence is 12 residues long. Trimming took 7 bases from V and 7 from J, leaving 13 bases between them. In DNA, the CDR3 is TGTGCCAGCACCTATGGGGGGGGTGGCTACACCTTC. Translation: CASTYGGGGYTF.

About this clonotype: At one of its ends the junction is not consistent with the germline gene, which may arise from a read error. This chain connects TRBV20-1 to TRBJ1-2; maybe TRBD1 (5 bases). Germline V gene data show CDR1 as DFQATT and CDR2 as SNEGSKA (reference sequence). CDR3 length equals 14 residues. As DNA, the CDR3 is TGCAGTCCTAGTCCCCAGGGCCGTGGGTATGGCTACACCTTC. Its protein product is CSPSPQGRGYGYTF.

The chain combines TRBV6-2 or TRBV6-3 with TRBJ2-7, with 13 bases identical to TRBD2. CDR1 and CDR2 from the germline V gene are MNHEY and SVGEGT. The CDR3 is 15 residues long. V was pared by 6 bases and J by 6 bases, with 8 bases of the junction left unmatched. In nucleotides, the CDR3 is TGTGCCAGCAGGGAACTAGCGGGAGGGACTCGCGAGCAGTACTTC. Translated, it gives CASRELAGGTREQYF.

This clonotype was seen many times. V usage is TRBV5-1 and J usage is TRBJ2-1, with 14 bases aligning to TRBD2. The J segment lost 2 bases and the V segment lost 4 bases, leaving 2 bases of the junction unmatched. Germline V gives CDR1 SGHRS, CDR2 YFSETQ. This CDR3 is built from 16 residues. CDR3 bases: TGCGCCAGCAGCGGGACTAGCGGGGGTGCCTACAATGAGCAGTTCTTC. Translated, it gives CASSGTSGGAYNEQFF.

This clonotype has at least ten counts. The chain employs TRBV20-1 and TRBJ2-3, with D possibly being TRBD1 (5 bases). Germline CDR1 is DFQATT and CDR2 is SNEGSKA (reference sequence). V was shortened by 5 bases and J by 0 bases, with 18 bases between the two germline ends. CDR3 length equals 16 residues. The CDR3 DNA reads TGCAGTGCTGGAGCTTCCCTAGGGGTTAGCACAGATACGCAGTATTTT. Translation gives CSAGASLGVSTDTQYF.

This CDR3 is CASSPSGRRETQYF. The CDR3 region has the DNA TGTGCCAGCAGTCCGAGCGGGCGGCGGGAGACCCAGTACTTC. The V call is TRBV12-3 or TRBV12-4, the J call TRBJ2-5; weak D call: TRBD2 (6 bases). V lost 5 bases and J lost 5, with 15 bases in between. CDR3 length: 14 residues.

There are many counts of this clonotype. J is TRBJ2-1 and V is TRBV27, with a tentative D call TRBD2 (5 bases). This CDR3 contains 16 residues. V was shortened by 5 bases and J by 1 base, with 15 bases between the two germline ends. The germline gives CDR1 MNHEY, CDR2 SMNVEV (reference sequence). This CDR3 is CASSITRVSSYNEQFF. The CDR3 region has the DNA TGTGCCAGCAGTATCACTAGGGTATCTTCCTACAATGAGCAGTTCTTC.

This clonotype was counted only a few times. The chain couples TRBV24-1 to TRBJ2-7; 8 nucleotides align to TRBD2. CDR1 is KGHDR and CDR2 is SFDVKD in the germline V gene. V lost 7 bases, J lost 4 bases, and 2 bases stayed unmatched. This CDR3 region has 12 residues. CDR3 coding DNA: TGTGCCACCAGCACTAGCGGTTACGAGCAGTACTTC. It is translated as CATSTSGYEQYF.

This clonotype has more than one count but fewer than ten. This chain uses TRBV20-1 with TRBJ2-7; 7 bases are a match to TRBD1. The V and J ends lost 1 base and 2 bases, in that order; junction bases with no gene match: 11. The CDR3 covers 16 residues. The germline V gene encodes CDR1 DFQATT and CDR2 SNEGSKA (reference sequence). The CDR3, as DNA: TGCAGTGCTAGAGTCACCGGGACAGCCTTACCCTACGAGCAGTACTTC. This encodes CSARVTGTALPYEQYF.

The CDR3 region has the DNA TGTGCCAGCAGCGTAGCGGGGGACTTCTACGAGCAGTACTTC. It translates to CASSVAGDFYEQYF. The chain couples TRBV9 to TRBJ2-7, with TRBD2 as a possible D gene (6 bases). CDR1 is SGDLS, CDR2 YYNGEE, per germline. CDR3 length equals 14 residues. Trimming shortened V by 0 bases and J by 3 bases, and 10 bases separated the two germline ends. Complete variable domain (other parts from reference TRBV9 and TRBJ2-7): DSGVTQTPKHLITATGQRVTLRCSPRSGDLSVYWYQQSLDQGLQFLIQYYNGEERAKGNILERFSAQQFPDLHSELNLSSLELGDSALYFCASSVAGDFYEQYFGPGTRLTVT.

Ten or more counts support this clonotype. The chain carries TRBV12-3 or TRBV12-4 and TRBJ2-1; TRBD2 might be the D (6 bases). The length of the CDR3 is 14 residues. The CDR3 bases are TGTGCGTCACGGGGTCGGCGGGGTTACAATGAGCAGTTCTTC. Translation: CASRGRRGYNEQFF.

This clonotype was recorded at least ten times. The rearrangement joins TRBV24-1 to TRBJ2-5; the match to TRBD2 covers 11 bases. CDR1 KGHDR and CDR2 SFDVKD come from the germline V gene. V shed 4 bases, J shed 2 bases, and the junction held 2 bases outside the gene matches. The CDR3 consists of 15 residues. The CDR3 here is CATSELAGGQETQYF. The CDR3 DNA reads as TGTGCCACCAGTGAATTAGCGGGGGGGCAAGAGACCCAGTACTTC.

Only a few counts were recorded for this clonotype. The chain combines TRBV7-6 with TRBJ2-1, with 9 positions matching TRBD2. This CDR3 has 19 residues. The V segment lost 0 bases and the J segment 6 bases; nucleotides outside the gene matches: 15. Germline assignment: CDR1 SGHVS and CDR2 FNYEAQ. CDR3 nucleotide sequence: TGTGCCAGCAGCTTAGCCGTTGTGGCGGGGGGGTGGGATGGCAATGAGCAGTTCTTC. This gives the protein CASSLAVVAGGWDGNEQFF.